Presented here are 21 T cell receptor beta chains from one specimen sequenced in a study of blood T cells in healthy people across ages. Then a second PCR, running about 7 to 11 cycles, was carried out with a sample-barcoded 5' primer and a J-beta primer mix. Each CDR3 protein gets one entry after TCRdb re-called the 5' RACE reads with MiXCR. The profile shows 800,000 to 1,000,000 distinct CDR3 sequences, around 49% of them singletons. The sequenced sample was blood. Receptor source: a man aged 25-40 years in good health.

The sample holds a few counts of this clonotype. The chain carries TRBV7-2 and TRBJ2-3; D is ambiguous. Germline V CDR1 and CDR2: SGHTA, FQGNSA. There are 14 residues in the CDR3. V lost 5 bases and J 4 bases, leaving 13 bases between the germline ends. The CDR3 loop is CASSKSLSADTQYF. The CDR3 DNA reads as TGTGCCAGCAGCAAGAGCCTGAGCGCAGATACGCAGTATTTT.

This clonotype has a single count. CDR3 protein: CSVLAAGANVLTF. As DNA, the CDR3 is TGCAGCGTTCTGGCGGCTGGGGCCAACGTCCTGACTTTC. This rearrangement joins TRBV29-1 to TRBJ2-6; no clear D. Germline CDR1 SQVTM, CDR2 ANQGSEA. The CDR3 consists of 13 residues. V was trimmed by 5 bases and J by 2 bases, leaving 7 bases between them.

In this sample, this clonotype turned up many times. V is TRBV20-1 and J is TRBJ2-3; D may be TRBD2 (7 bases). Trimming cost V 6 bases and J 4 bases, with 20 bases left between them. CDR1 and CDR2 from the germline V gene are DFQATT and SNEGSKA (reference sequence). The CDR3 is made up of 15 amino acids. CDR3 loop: CSAGGGSLRADTQYF. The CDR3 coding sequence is TGCAGTGCGGGAGGGGGATCCCTTCGCGCAGATACGCAGTATTTT.

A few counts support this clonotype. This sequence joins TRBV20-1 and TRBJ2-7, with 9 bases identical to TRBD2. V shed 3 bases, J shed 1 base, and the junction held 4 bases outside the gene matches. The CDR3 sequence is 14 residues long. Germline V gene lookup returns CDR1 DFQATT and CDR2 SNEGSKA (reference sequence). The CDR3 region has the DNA TGCAGTGCTAGCGAGCGGGGGGCTTCCTACGAGCAGTACTTC. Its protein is CSASERGASYEQYF.

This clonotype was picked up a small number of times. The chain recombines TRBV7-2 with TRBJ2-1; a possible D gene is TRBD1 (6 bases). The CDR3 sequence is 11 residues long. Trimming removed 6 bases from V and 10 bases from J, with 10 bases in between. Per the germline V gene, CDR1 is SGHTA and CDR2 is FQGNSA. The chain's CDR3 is CASSMGTEQFF. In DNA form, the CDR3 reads TGTGCCAGCAGTATGGGGACAGAGCAGTTCTTC.

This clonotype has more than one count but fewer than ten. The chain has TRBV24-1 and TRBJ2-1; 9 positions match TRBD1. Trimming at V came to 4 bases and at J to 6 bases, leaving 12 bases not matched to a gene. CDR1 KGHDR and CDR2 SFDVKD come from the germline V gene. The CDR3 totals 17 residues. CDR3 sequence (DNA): TGTGCCACCAGTGACTGGGCCCCGGGACAGGGAGTCAATGAGCAGTTCTTC. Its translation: CATSDWAPGQGVNEQFF.

The CDR3 sequence is CASSSTGQGGAFF. In nucleotides, the CDR3 is TGTGCCAGCAGCTCAACTGGACAGGGTGGAGCTTTCTTT. This rearrangement joins TRBV5-5 to TRBJ1-1, with TRBD1 identical over 8 bases. This CDR3 is built from 13 residues. Trimming removed 3 bases from V and 10 bases from J; junction bases left unmatched: 8. Germline CDR1 is SGHKS and CDR2 is YYEKEE (reference sequence). Full variable domain (outside the CDR3, taken from reference TRBV5-5 and TRBJ1-1): DAGVTQSPTHLIKTRGQQVTLRCSPISGHKSVSWYQQVLGQGPQFIFQYYEKEERGRGNFPDRFSARQFPNYSSELNVNALLLGDSALYLCASSSTGQGGAFFGQGTRLTVV.

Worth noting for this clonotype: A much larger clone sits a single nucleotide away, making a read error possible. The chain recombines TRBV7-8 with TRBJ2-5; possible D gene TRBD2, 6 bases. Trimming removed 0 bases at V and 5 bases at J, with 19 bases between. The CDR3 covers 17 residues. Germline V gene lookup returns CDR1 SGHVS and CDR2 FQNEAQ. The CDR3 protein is CASSLAAGPTMFETQYF. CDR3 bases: TGTGCCAGCAGCTTAGCCGCGGGACCCACCATGTTTGAGACCCAGTACTTC.

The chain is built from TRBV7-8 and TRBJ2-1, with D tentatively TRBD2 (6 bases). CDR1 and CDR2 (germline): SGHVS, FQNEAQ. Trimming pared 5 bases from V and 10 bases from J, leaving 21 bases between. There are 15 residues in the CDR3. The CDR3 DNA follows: TGTGCCAGCAGCCTCTACGGGGGTCCTTTTCGGGAGCAGTTCTTC. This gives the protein CASSLYGGPFREQFF.

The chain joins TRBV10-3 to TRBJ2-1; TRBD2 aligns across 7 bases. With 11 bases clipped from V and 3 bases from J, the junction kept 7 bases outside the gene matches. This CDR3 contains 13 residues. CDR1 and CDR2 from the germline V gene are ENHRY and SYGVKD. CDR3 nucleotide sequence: TGTGCCGCCGGGGGGAGCCGCTACAATGAGCAGTTCTTC. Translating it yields CAAGGSRYNEQFF.

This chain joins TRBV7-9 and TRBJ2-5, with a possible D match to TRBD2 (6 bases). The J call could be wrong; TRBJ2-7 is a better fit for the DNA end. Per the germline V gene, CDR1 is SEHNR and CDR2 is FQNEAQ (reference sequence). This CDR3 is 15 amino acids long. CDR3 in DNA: TGTGCCAGCAGCTCGCCCGGGCGGGGCGCCTACGAGCAGTACTTC. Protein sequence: CASSSPGRGAYEQYF.

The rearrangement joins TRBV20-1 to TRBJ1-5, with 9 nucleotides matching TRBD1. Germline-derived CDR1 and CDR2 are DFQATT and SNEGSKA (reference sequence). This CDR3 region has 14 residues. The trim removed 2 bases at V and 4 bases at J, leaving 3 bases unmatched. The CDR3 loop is CSARLGTGNQPQHF. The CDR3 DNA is TGCAGTGCTAGATTGGGGACAGGGAATCAGCCCCAGCATTTT.

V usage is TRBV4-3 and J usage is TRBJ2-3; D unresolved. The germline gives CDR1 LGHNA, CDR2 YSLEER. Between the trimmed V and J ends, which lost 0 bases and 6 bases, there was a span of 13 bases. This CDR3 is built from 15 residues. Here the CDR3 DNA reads TGCGCCAGCAGCCAAGATAGGCTTGGAGCGGATACGCAGTATTTT. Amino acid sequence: CASSQDRLGADTQYF.

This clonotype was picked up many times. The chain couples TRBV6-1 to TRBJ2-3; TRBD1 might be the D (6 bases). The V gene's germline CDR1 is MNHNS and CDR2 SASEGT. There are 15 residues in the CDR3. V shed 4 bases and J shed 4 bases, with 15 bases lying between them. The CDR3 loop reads CASSGQGFRADTQYF. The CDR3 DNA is TGTGCCAGCAGTGGCCAGGGGTTCAGGGCAGATACGCAGTATTTT.

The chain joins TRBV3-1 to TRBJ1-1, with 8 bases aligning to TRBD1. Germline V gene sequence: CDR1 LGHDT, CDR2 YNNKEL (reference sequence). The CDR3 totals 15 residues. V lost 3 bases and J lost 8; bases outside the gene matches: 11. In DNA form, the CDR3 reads TGTGCCAGCAGCCATGGTACAGGGGGACGAAGAGAAGCTTTCTTT. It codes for CASSHGTGGRREAFF. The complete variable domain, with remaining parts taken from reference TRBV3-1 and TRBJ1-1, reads DTAVSQTPKYLVTQMGNDKSIKCEQNLGHDTMYWYKQDSKKFLKIMFSYNNKELIINETVPNRFSPKSPDKAHLNLHINSLELGDSAVYFCASSHGTGGRREAFFGQGTRLTVV.

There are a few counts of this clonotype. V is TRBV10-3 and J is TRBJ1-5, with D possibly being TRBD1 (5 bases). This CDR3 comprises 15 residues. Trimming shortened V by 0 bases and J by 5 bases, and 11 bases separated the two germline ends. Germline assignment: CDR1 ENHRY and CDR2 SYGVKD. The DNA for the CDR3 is TGTGCCATCAGTGAGTCGATGGACACCTATCAGCCCCAGCATTTT. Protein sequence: CAISESMDTYQPQHF.

Here the CDR3 reads CASSRPGIQETQYF. CDR3 coding DNA: TGTGCCAGCAGTCGTCCAGGGATTCAAGAGACCCAGTACTTC. The chain carries TRBV27 and TRBJ2-5; weak D call: TRBD1 (5 bases). Germline-derived CDR1 and CDR2 are MNHEY and SMNVEV (reference sequence). Trimming shortened V by 5 bases and J by 2 bases, and 12 bases separated the two germline ends. This CDR3 contains 14 residues.

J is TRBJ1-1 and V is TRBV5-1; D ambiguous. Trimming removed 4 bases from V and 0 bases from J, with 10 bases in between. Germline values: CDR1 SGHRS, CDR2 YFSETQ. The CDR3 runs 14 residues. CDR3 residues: CASSPQALNTEAFF. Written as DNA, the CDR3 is TGCGCCAGCAGCCCGCAGGCCTTGAACACTGAAGCTTTCTTT.

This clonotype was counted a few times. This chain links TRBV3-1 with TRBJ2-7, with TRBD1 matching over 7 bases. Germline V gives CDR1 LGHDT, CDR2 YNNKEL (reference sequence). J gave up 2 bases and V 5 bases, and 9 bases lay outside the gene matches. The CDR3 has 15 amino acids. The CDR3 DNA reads TGTGCCAGCAGCGCAACAACCGGGACAGCCTACGAGCAGTACTTC. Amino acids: CASSATTGTAYEQYF.

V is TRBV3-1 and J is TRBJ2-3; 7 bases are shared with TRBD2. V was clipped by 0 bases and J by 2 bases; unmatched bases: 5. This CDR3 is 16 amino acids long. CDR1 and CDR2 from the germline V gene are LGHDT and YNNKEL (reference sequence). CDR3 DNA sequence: TGTGCCAGCAGCCAAGATCAGGGACTAACCACAGATACGCAGTATTTT. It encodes CASSQDQGLTTDTQYF.

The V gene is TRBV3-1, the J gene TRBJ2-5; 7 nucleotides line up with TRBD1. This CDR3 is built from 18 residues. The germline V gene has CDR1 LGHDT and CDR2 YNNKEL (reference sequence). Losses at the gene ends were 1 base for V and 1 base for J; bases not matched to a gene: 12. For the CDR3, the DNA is TGTGCCAGCAGCCAAGTTTTCGGCACAGGGGCCCTCCAAGAGACCCAGTACTTC. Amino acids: CASSQVFGTGALQETQYF.